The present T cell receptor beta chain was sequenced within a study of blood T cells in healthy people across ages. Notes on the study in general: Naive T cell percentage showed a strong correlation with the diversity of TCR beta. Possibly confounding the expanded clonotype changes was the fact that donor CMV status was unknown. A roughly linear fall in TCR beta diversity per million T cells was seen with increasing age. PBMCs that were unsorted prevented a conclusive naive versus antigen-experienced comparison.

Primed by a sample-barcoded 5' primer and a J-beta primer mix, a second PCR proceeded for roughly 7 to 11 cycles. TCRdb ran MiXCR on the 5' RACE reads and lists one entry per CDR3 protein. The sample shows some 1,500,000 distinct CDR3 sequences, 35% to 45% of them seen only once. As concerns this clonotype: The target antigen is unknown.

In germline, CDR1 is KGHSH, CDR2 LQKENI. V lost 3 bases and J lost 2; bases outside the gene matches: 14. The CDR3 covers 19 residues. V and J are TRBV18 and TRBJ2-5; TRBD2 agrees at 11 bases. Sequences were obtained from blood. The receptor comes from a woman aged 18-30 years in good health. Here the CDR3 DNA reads TGTGCCAGCTCACCTCTACCCGGGACTAGCGGAGTCACTCAAGAGACCCAGTACTTC. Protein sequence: CASSPLPGTSGVTQETQYF.